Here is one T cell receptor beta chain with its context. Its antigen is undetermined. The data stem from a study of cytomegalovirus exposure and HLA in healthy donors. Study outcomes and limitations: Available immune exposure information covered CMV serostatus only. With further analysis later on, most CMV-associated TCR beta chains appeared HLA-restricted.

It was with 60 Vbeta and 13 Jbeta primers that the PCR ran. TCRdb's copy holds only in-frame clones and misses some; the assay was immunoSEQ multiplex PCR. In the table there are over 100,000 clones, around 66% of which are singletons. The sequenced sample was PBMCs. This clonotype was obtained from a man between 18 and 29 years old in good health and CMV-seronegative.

In DNA form, the CDR3 reads TGCGCCAGCAGCCAAGAAAGGAATCGCGGGAACACCTTC. This encodes CASSQERNRGNTF. This chain links TRBV4-3 with TRBJ1-2; no firm D call. V was shortened by 0 bases and J by 12 bases, with 14 bases between the two germline ends. The V gene's germline CDR1 is LGHNA and CDR2 YSLEER. This CDR3 region has 13 residues.